This entry features one T cell receptor beta chain sequence. This entry belongs to a study of T cell changes during pregnancy in multiple sclerosis. TCRdb's table, derived via immunoSEQ multiplex PCR, lists solely in-frame clones and lacks some. The sample includes 99,000 or so clones, about 93% of them seen just once. Sample: peripheral blood, taken after pregnancy. This clonotype was obtained from a female donor with multiple sclerosis, enrolled in a pregnancy study.

In DNA form, the CDR3 reads TGTGCCAGCAGTTCCCCCGGACAGGGAAACTATGGCTACACCTTC. Protein: CASSSPGQGNYGYTF. The genes are TRBV28 and TRBJ1-2, with 8 bases that match TRBD1. Losses at the gene ends were 4 bases for V and 2 bases for J; bases not matched to a gene: 6. There are 15 residues in the CDR3. The V gene's germline CDR1 is MDHEN and CDR2 SYDVKM.